The 10 T cell receptor beta chains below all came from one sample that was sequenced in a study of T cell responses to AZD1222 COVID-19 vaccine. Repertoires were generated with immunoSEQ multiplex PCR, while TCRdb's copy carries only in-frame clones and drops some. The sample contains approximately 150,000 clones, 91% of which appear only once. This material consisted of peripheral blood, taken 28 days after the second AZD1222 dose. The origin of the receptors is an adult who received the AZD1222 COVID-19 vaccine.

J is TRBJ1-3 and V is TRBV11-3; perhaps TRBD1 as D (6 bases). This CDR3 has 15 amino acids. Trimming took 5 bases from V and 1 from J, leaving 12 bases between them. Germline loops: CDR1 SGHNT, CDR2 YENEEA. The CDR3: CASSRNRESGNTIYF. DNA of the CDR3: TGTGCCAGCAGCCGAAACAGGGAATCTGGAAACACCATATATTTT.

This clone was seen a handful of times. The chain uses TRBV5-1 and TRBJ1-6; D is ambiguous. The germline V and J ends were trimmed by 0 bases and 5 bases, with 9 bases remaining between them. The germline V gene encodes CDR1 SGHRS and CDR2 YFSETQ. The CDR3 is 15 amino acids. In DNA form, the CDR3 reads TGCGCCAGCAGCTTGGCAGGTCGTGATAATTCACCCCTCCACTTT. Translating gives CASSLAGRDNSPLHF.

The CDR3 protein is CASSDLSGQIAKNIQYF. The CDR3 DNA is TGTGCCAGCAGTGACTTATCGGGCCAGATAGCCAAAAACATTCAGTACTTC. V and J are TRBV2 and TRBJ2-4; D ambiguous. V was cut by 3 bases and J by 0 bases, with 15 bases left in between. In germline, CDR1 is SNHLY, CDR2 FYNNEI. The CDR3 extends over 17 amino acids.

The genes are TRBV5-1 and TRBJ1-1, with a possible D match to TRBD1 (5 bases). Germline-derived CDR1 and CDR2 are SGHRS and YFSETQ. V dropped 3 bases and J dropped 1 base, with 10 bases sitting between them. This CDR3 region has 14 residues. CDR3 region: CASSSGTANTEAFF. CDR3 DNA: TGCGCCAGCAGCTCCGGGACCGCGAACACTGAAGCTTTCTTT.

The chain couples TRBV24-1 to TRBJ2-2; 9 bases align to TRBD2. Germline assignment: CDR1 KGHDR and CDR2 SFDVKD. The trim removed 4 bases at V and 4 bases at J, leaving 3 bases unmatched. The CDR3 spans 15 residues. The CDR3 DNA reads as TGTGCCACCAGTGAGCCGACTAGCGGCACCGGGGAGCTGTTTTTT. It codes for CATSEPTSGTGELFF.

The rearrangement joins TRBV12-3 or TRBV12-4 to TRBJ1-4; 7 bases fit TRBD1. The CDR3 runs to 13 residues. J lost 3 bases, V lost 8 bases, and 3 bases had no gene match. The CDR3 DNA reads as TGTGCCAGCCAGGGACAGCCTAATGAAAAACTGTTTTTT. Protein product: CASQGQPNEKLFF.

The chain has TRBV27 and TRBJ2-3; D is possibly TRBD1 or TRBD2 (6 bases each). V lost 8 bases and J 1 base, leaving 13 bases between the germline ends. In germline, CDR1 is MNHEY, CDR2 SMNVEV (reference sequence). This CDR3 comprises 14 residues. The CDR3 coding sequence is TGTGCCAGCCGCCCCGGGGGCCGCACAGATACGCAGTATTTT. Translated, it gives CASRPGGRTDTQYF.

J is TRBJ1-5 and V is TRBV18; unclear D gene. The CDR3 length is 16 residues. V dropped 0 bases and J dropped 0 bases, with 9 bases sitting between them. CDR1 KGHSH and CDR2 LQKENI come from the germline V gene. The CDR3 is CASSPPDGYSNQPQHF. In DNA, the CDR3 is TGTGCCAGCTCACCACCCGACGGATATAGCAATCAGCCCCAGCATTTT.

The CDR3 reads CASSLYQPEDGYTF. As DNA, the CDR3 is TGCGCCAGCAGCTTATATCAACCCGAGGATGGCTACACCTTC. The V and J genes are TRBV5-1 and TRBJ1-2; D remains ambiguous. The germline CDR1 and CDR2 sequences are SGHRS and YFSETQ. This CDR3 has 14 amino acids. With 2 bases removed from V and 6 bases from J, the gap between germline ends came to 14 bases.

The gene calls are TRBV15 and TRBJ1-6; TRBD1 agrees at 10 bases. The ends lost 8 bases at V and 5 bases at J; junction bases unmatched: 12. The CDR3 length is 17 residues. From germline, CDR1 is LNHNV and CDR2 YYDKDF (reference sequence). In nucleotides, the CDR3 is TGTGCCACCCTCCGGGACAGGGGCGAAACGAATAATTCACCCCTCCACTTT. Encoded protein: CATLRDRGETNNSPLHF.